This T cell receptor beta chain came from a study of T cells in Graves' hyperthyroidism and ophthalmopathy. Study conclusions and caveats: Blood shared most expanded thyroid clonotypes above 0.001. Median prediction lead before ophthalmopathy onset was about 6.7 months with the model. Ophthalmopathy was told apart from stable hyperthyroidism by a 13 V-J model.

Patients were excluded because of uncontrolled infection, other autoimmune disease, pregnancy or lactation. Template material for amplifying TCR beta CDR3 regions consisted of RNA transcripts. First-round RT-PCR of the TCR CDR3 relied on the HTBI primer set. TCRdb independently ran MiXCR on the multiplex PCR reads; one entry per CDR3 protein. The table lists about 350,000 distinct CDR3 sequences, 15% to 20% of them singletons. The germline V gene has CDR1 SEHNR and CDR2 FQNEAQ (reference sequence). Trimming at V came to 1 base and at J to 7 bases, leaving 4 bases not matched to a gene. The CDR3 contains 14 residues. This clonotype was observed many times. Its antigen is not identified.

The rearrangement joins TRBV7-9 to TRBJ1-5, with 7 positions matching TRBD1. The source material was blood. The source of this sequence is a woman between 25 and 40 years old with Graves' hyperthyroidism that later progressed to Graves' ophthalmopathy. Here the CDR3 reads CASSLDAGGQPQHF. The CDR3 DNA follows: TGTGCCAGCAGCTTAGATGCAGGGGGACAGCCCCAGCATTTT.